Given below is one T cell receptor beta chain in context. The sample belongs to a study of cytomegalovirus exposure and HLA in healthy donors. Amplification used 60 Vbeta primers and 13 Jbeta primers. Assay: immunoSEQ multiplex PCR; the TCRdb copy retains only in-frame clones and omits some. Among 55,000 to 80,000 clones listed, about 72% were seen once. Germline CDR1 is SGHDT and CDR2 is YYEEEE. The ends lost 4 bases at V and 2 bases at J; junction bases unmatched: 6. There are 15 residues in the CDR3. This chain connects TRBV5-6 to TRBJ2-7, with TRBD1 identical over 10 bases. This receptor was taken from a man in his forties or fifties in good health and CMV-seropositive. Sequencing input: PBMCs. CDR3 coding DNA: TGTGCCAGCAGCGCCGACAGGGGGCTCGCCTACGAGCAGTACTTC. Amino acids: CASSADRGLAYEQYF.